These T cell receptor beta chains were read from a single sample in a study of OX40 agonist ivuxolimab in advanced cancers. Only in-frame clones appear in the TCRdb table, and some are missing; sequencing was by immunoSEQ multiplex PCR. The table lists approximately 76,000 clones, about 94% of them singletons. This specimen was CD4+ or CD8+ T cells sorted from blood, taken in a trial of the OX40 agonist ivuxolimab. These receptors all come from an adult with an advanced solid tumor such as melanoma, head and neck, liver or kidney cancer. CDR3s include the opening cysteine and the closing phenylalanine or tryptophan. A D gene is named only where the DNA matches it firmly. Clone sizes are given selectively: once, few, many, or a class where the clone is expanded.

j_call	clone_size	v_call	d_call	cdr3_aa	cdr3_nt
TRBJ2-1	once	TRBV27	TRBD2	CASSPLAGTIDEQFF	TGTGCCAGCAGTCCACTAGCGGGAACTATTGATGAGCAGTTCTTC
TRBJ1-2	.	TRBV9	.	CASSLYQGSGRYGYTF	TGTGCCAGCAGCCTTTATCAGGGCTCAGGACGGTATGGCTACACCTTC
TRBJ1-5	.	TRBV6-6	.	CALLLGYSNQPQHF	TGTGCCCTACTACTGGGGTATAGCAATCAGCCCCAGCATTTT
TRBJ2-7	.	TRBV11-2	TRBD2	CASSSAGTSGRIREQYF	TGTGCCAGCAGCTCCGCCGGGACTAGCGGGAGAATTCGCGAGCAGTACTTC
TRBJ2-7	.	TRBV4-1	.	CASSQVGYEQYF	TGCGCCAGCAGCCAAGTCGGGTACGAGCAGTACTTC
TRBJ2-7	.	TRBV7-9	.	CASRSGSSYEQYF	TGTGCCAGCAGGTCAGGGAGCTCCTACGAGCAGTACTTC
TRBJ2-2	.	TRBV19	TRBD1	CASSMTIHRGNTGELFF	TGTGCCAGTAGTATGACGATCCACAGGGGAAACACCGGGGAGCTGTTTTTT
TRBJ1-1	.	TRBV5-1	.	CASSRTETEAFF	TGCGCCAGCAGCAGAACAGAGACTGAAGCTTTCTTT
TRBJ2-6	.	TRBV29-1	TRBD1	CSVKGGQVTSGANVLTF	TGCAGCGTGAAAGGGGGACAGGTGACCTCTGGGGCCAACGTCCTGACTTTC
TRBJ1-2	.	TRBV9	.	CASSPRDTNYGYTF	TGTGCCAGCAGCCCGCGGGACACCAACTATGGCTACACCTTC
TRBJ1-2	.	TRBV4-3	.	CASSQTGGYGYTF	TGCGCCAGCAGCCAAACAGGCGGCTATGGCTACACCTTC
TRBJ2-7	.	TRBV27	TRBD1	CASSLRGGDYEQYF	TGTGCCAGCAGTTTGAGAGGGGGCGACTACGAGCAGTACTTC
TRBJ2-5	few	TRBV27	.	CASSWGGTQETQYF	TGTGCCAGCAGTTGGGGCGGCACACAAGAGACCCAGTACTTC
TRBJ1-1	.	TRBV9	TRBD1	CASSPDPGQGMIRTEAFF	TGTGCCAGCAGCCCCGACCCGGGACAGGGGATGATAAGGACTGAAGCTTTCTTT
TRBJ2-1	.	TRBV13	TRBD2	CASSFKGGLAGVNEQFF	TGTGCCAGCAGCTTCAAAGGGGGACTAGCGGGAGTCAATGAGCAGTTCTTC
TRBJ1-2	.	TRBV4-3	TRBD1	CASSPDRGLANYGYTF	TGCGCCAGCAGCCCAGACAGGGGGCTAGCTAACTATGGCTACACCTTC
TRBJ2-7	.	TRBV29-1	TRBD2	CSVVLVAGASYEQYF	TGCAGCGTCGTTTTGGTAGCGGGGGCCTCCTACGAGCAGTACTTC
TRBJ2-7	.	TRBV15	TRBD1	CATSRDRGTGLGEQYF	TGTGCCACCAGCAGAGATAGGGGGACAGGGTTGGGTGAGCAGTACTTC
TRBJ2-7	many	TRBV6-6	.	CASSYSASYEQYF	TGTGCCAGCAGTTACTCGGCATCCTACGAGCAGTACTTC
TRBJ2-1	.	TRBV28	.	CASSFSTSYNEQFF	TGTGCCAGCAGTTTCTCCACCTCCTACAATGAGCAGTTCTTC
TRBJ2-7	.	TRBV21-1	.	CASSFLTVSPYEQYF	TGTGCCAGCAGTTTCCTGACAGTTTCCCCCTACGAGCAGTACTTC
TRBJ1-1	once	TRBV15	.	CATVPARQDLNTEAFF	TGTGCCACCGTGCCAGCCCGCCAAGATTTGAACACTGAAGCTTTCTTT
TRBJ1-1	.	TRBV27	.	CASSHGNTEAFF	TGTGCCAGCAGTCATGGGAACACTGAAGCTTTCTTT
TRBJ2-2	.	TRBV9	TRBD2	CASSVGLAGGPRELFF	TGTGCCAGCAGCGTCGGACTAGCGGGAGGGCCGCGGGAGCTGTTTTTT
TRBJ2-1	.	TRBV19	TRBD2	CASRRAASGRTEQFF	TGTGCCAGTAGGCGCGCGGCTAGCGGGAGAACTGAGCAGTTCTTC
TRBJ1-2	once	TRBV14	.	CASSQGGDGYTF	TGTGCCAGCAGCCAAGGTGGAGATGGCTACACCTTC
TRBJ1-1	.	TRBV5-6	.	CASSLSFANTEAFF	TGTGCCAGCAGCTTGTCTTTCGCGAACACTGAAGCTTTCTTT
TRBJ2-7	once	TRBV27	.	CASSLGTQGPYEQYF	TGTGCCAGCAGTCTGGGGACCCAAGGTCCCTACGAGCAGTACTTC
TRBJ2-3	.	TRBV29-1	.	CSVDTPSIIDTQYF	TGCAGCGTTGATACCCCTAGTATCATCGATACGCAGTATTTT
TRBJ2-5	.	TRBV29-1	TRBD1	CSVEDLQGALETQYF	TGCAGCGTTGAAGATCTCCAGGGGGCCTTAGAGACCCAGTACTTC
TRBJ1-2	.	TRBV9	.	CASSVGGAYGYTF	TGTGCCAGCAGCGTAGGGGGAGCGTATGGCTACACCTTC
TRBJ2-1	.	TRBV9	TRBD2	CASSVPSSGSDNEQFF	TGTGCCAGCAGCGTTCCCTCTAGCGGGAGCGACAATGAGCAGTTCTTC
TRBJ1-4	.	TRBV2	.	CASLAQSYEKLFF	TGTGCCAGCCTGGCGCAGAGCTATGAAAAACTGTTTTTT
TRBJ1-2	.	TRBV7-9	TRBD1	CASSPRDRVDYGYTF	TGTGCCAGCAGCCCCCGGGACAGGGTTGACTATGGCTACACCTTC
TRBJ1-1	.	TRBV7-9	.	CASSLVPGPTEAFF	TGTGCCAGCAGCTTAGTCCCAGGGCCCACTGAAGCTTTCTTT
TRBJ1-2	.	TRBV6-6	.	CASSTSASAANYGYTF	TGTGCCAGCAGTACTTCTGCTAGCGCAGCTAACTATGGCTACACCTTC
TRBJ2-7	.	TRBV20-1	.	CSAIEAGEQYF	TGCAGTGCTATCGAGGCGGGGGAGCAGTACTTC
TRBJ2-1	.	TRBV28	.	CASRPYTGSSYNEQFF	TGTGCCAGCAGACCTTACACAGGGAGCTCCTACAATGAGCAGTTCTTC
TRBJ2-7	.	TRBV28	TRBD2	CASSPRARAGATYEQYF	TGTGCCAGCAGCCCCCGAGCTAGAGCGGGGGCGACCTACGAGCAGTACTTC
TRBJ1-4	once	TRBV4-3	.	CASSQESRADEKLFF	TGCGCCAGCAGCCAAGAAAGCAGGGCGGATGAAAAACTGTTTTTT
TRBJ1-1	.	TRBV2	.	CASSEGDGVEAFF	TGTGCCAGCAGTGAGGGGGATGGGGTCGAAGCTTTCTTT
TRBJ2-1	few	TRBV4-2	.	CASSQDLALVDNEQFF	TGTGCCAGCAGCCAAGATTTGGCGTTGGTGGACAATGAGCAGTTCTTC
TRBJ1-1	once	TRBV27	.	CASSLLALATEAFF	TGTGCCAGCAGTTTATTGGCGCTGGCCACTGAAGCTTTCTTT
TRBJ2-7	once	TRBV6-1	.	CASSESSSYEQYF	TGTGCCAGCAGTGAGTCTAGCTCCTACGAGCAGTACTTC
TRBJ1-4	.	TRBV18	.	CASSPGTANEKLFF	TGTGCCAGCTCACCAGGGACGGCTAATGAAAAACTGTTTTTT
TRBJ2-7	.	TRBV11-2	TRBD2	CASSFASGYEQYF	TGTGCCAGCAGCTTCGCTAGCGGCTACGAGCAGTACTTC
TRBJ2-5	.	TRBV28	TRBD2	CASSGSTSGMEETQYF	TGTGCCAGCAGTGGCTCGACTAGCGGGATGGAGGAGACCCAGTACTTC
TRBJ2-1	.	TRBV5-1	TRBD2	CASSLAGETTPEQFF	TGCGCCAGCAGCCTAGCGGGCGAAACTACCCCGGAGCAGTTCTTC
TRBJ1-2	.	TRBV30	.	CACSQGHGYTF	TGTGCCTGCAGTCAGGGGCATGGCTACACCTTC
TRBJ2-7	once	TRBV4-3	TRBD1	CASSPGTGAYEQYF	TGCGCCAGCAGCCCCGGGACAGGGGCCTACGAGCAGTACTTC
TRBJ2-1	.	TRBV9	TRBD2	CASSVSSGSYNEQFF	TGTGCCAGCAGCGTAAGTAGCGGGAGTTACAATGAGCAGTTCTTC
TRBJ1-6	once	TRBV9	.	CASSPGAGYNSPLHF	TGTGCCAGCAGCCCCGGTGCAGGCTATAATTCACCCCTCCACTTT
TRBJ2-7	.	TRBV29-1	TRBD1	CSVGDRDHEQYF	TGCAGCGTGGGGGACAGGGACCACGAGCAGTACTTC
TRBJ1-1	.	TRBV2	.	CASSVRDRGTEAFF	TGTGCCAGCAGTGTCCGGGACCGGGGGACTGAAGCTTTCTTT
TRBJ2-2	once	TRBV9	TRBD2	CASSVTGTTYTGELFF	TGTGCCAGCAGCGTCACCGGGACTACATACACCGGGGAGCTGTTTTTT
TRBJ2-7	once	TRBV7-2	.	CASSPWGYEQYF	TGTGCCAGCAGCCCCTGGGGCTACGAGCAGTACTTC
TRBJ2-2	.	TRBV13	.	CASSPTRSGELFF	TGTGCCAGCAGCCCCACCCGGTCCGGGGAGCTGTTTTTT
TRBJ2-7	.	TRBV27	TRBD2	CASSSGTSGSGEQYF	TGTGCCAGCAGTTCCGGGACTAGTGGGAGCGGGGAGCAGTACTTC
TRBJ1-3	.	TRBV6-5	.	CASGYFDSYSGNTIYF	TGTGCCAGCGGATACTTCGACAGTTACTCTGGAAACACCATATATTTT